Listed below are T cell receptor beta chains from one sample, sequenced in a study of T cells in Graves' hyperthyroidism and ophthalmopathy. TCRdb re-derived calls from the multiplex PCR reads in MiXCR, one entry per CDR3 protein. The sample lists about 680,000 distinct CDR3 sequences; around a third were seen once. Material: blood. These TCRs come from a middle-aged woman with Graves' hyperthyroidism. Each CDR3 is given with its conserved first and last residue. The order of the fields is CDR3 protein, CDR3 DNA, clone size, J gene, D gene, V gene. The D gene is left open where the match is weak. A clone size is listed for some rows: how often the clone was seen (once, few, many), or a class if it is expanded.

CSYWDRGGETQYF TGCAGTTACTGGGACAGGGGAGGGGAGACCCAGTACTTC once TRBJ2-5 TRBD1 TRBV20-1
CASSHPWEGVAFF TGTGCCAGCAGTCACCCTTGGGAGGGTGTAGCTTTCTTT few TRBJ1-1 NA TRBV7-2
CSARDWDRGETQYF TGCAGTGCTAGAGATTGGGACAGGGGTGAGACCCAGTACTTC many TRBJ2-5 TRBD1 TRBV20-1
CASSIDTAGAKTQYF TGTGCCAGTAGTATAGATACCGCGGGGGCGAAGACCCAGTACTTC NA TRBJ2-5 NA TRBV19
CASSLGSPGYEQYF TGTGCCAGCAGCTTAGGGTCTCCGGGCTACGAGCAGTACTTC many TRBJ2-7 NA TRBV7-2
CSARDSGRDEQYF TGCAGTGCTAGGGATAGCGGGAGGGACGAGCAGTACTTC NA TRBJ2-7 TRBD2 TRBV20-1
CSVAGTANYEQYF TGCAGCGTGGCGGGGACGGCAAACTACGAGCAGTACTTC NA TRBJ2-7 NA TRBV29-1
CSARTGATDYNSPLHF TGCAGTGCTAGAACGGGGGCAACAGATTATAATTCACCCCTCCACTTT NA TRBJ1-6 NA TRBV20-1
CSVGKGISSEQYF TGCAGCGTTGGTAAGGGTATCTCCTCCGAGCAGTACTTC NA TRBJ2-7 NA TRBV29-1
CASRSGYGEKLFF TGTGCCAGCAGATCGGGCTATGGCGAAAAACTGTTTTTT NA TRBJ1-4 NA TRBV6-4
CASSMFGGTGSQYF TGTGCCAGTAGTATGTTTGGGGGGACAGGGAGCCAGTACTTC NA TRBJ2-5 TRBD1 TRBV19
CASSPPGQGSEKLFF TGTGCCAGCAGTCCCCCGGGACAGGGTTCTGAAAAACTGTTTTTT few TRBJ1-4 TRBD1 TRBV2
CASSSQREAPQTQYF TGTGCCAGCAGCTCACAACGGGAGGCTCCGCAGACCCAGTACTTC few TRBJ2-5 TRBD2 TRBV7-9
CASSPRLARDTGELFF TGTGCCAGCAGTCCACGACTGGCCCGCGACACCGGGGAGCTGTTTTTT few TRBJ2-2 NA TRBV6-5
CASSPILDDSGNTIYF TGCGCCAGCAGCCCAATCTTAGACGACTCTGGAAACACCATATATTTT NA TRBJ1-3 NA TRBV4-3
CSVEDTNSGNTIYF TGCAGCGTTGAGGACACCAACTCTGGAAACACCATATATTTT many TRBJ1-3 NA TRBV29-1
CACSPGQNNQPQHF TGTGCCTGCAGCCCAGGACAGAACAATCAGCCCCAGCATTTT NA TRBJ1-5 NA TRBV5-6
CSAIERTSGSYEQYF TGCAGTGCTATCGAGAGGACTAGCGGGAGCTACGAGCAGTACTTC many TRBJ2-7 TRBD2 TRBV20-1
CASSVTGTGDSPLHF TGTGCCAGCAGCGTCACCGGGACAGGGGATTCACCCCTCCACTTT NA TRBJ1-6 TRBD1 TRBV9
CAISMADTEAFF TGTGCCATCAGTATGGCAGACACTGAAGCTTTCTTT many TRBJ1-1 NA TRBV10-3
CSATSTGANVLTF TGCAGTGCTACCTCTACAGGGGCCAACGTCCTGACTTTC NA TRBJ2-6 NA TRBV20-1
CASSPEASNYGYTF TGTGCCAGCAGCCCTGAGGCTTCTAACTATGGCTACACCTTC many TRBJ1-2 NA TRBV7-3
CSARAGPTGTYEQYF TGCAGTGCTAGAGCTGGCCCTACAGGGACCTACGAGCAGTACTTC NA TRBJ2-7 NA TRBV20-1
CASSSSEGTYEQYF TGTGCCAGCAGCTCCTCTGAGGGGACCTACGAGCAGTACTTC NA TRBJ2-7 NA TRBV7-2
CAGSPTTRAEKLFF TGTGCCGGCAGTCCGACCACAAGGGCGGAAAAACTGTTTTTT NA TRBJ1-4 NA TRBV12-3/TRBV12-4
CASSYSTGRSEKLFF TGTGCCAGCAGTTACTCGACAGGGCGATCGGAAAAACTGTTTTTT NA TRBJ1-4 TRBD1 TRBV6-5